The T cell receptor beta chain described here comes from a study of response to subunit inactivated influenza vaccine. General study findings and limits: Authors suggested seasonal influenza vaccinations each recruit few new T cells.

Trimming shortened V by 4 bases and J by 4 bases, and 13 bases separated the two germline ends. This CDR3 contains 15 residues. Germline loops: CDR1 SGHTA, CDR2 FQGNSA. One entry per CDR3 protein, called by TCRdb with MiXCR from the RT-PCR reads. The profile shows around 540,000 distinct CDR3 sequences, around 11% of them singletons. This clonotype was counted many times. What it binds is not known. This TCR came from a man in his fifties or sixties who received an inactivated influenza vaccine. The chain joins TRBV7-2 to TRBJ2-2, with D possibly TRBD2 on 6 matching bases. This sample comprised PBMCs from blood, obtained on the day of vaccination. For the CDR3, the DNA is TGTGCCAGCAGCTCGACTAGTCGGGGCACCGGGGAGCTGTTTTTT. This encodes CASSSTSRGTGELFF.